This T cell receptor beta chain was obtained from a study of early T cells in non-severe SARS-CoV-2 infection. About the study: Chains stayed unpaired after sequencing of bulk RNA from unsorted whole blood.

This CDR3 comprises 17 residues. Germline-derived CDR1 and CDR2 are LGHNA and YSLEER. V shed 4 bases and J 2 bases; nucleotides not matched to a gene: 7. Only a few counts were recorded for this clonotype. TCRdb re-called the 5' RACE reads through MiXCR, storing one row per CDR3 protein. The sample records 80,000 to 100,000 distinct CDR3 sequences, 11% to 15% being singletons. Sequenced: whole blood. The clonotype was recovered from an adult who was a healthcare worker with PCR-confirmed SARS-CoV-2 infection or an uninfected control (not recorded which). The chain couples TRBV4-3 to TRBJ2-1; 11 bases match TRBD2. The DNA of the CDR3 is TGCGCCAGCAGCCCCTTTACTAGCGGGGGAACCTACAATGAGCAGTTCTTC. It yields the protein CASSPFTSGGTYNEQFF.